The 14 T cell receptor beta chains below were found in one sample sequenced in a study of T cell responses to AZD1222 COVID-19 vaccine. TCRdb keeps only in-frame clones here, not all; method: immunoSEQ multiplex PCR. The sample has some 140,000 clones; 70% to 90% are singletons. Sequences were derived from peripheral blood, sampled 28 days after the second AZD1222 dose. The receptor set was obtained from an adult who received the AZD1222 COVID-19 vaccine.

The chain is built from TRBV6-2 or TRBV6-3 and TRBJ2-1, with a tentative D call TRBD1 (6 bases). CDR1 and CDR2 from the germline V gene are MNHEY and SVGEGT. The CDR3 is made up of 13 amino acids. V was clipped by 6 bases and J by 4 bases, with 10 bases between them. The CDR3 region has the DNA TGTGCCAGCAGCACGACAGGATACAATGAGCAGTTCTTC. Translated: CASSTTGYNEQFF.

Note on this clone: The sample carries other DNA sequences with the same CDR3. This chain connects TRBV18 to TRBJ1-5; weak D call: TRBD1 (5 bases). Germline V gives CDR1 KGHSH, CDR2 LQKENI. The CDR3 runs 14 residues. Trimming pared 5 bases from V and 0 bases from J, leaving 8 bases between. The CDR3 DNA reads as TGTGCCAGCTCAGGGGGGAATAGCAATCAGCCCCAGCATTTT. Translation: CASSGGNSNQPQHF. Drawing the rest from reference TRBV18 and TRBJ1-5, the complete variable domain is NAGVMQNPRHLVRRRGQEARLRCSPMKGHSHVYWYRQLPEEGLKFMVYLQKENIIDESGMPKERFSAEFPKEGPSILRIQQVVRGDSAAYFCASSGGNSNQPQHFGDGTRLSIL.

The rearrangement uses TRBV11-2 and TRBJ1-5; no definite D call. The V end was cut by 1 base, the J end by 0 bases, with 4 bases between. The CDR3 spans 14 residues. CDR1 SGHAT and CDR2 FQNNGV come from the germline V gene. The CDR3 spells CASSLVPSNQPQHF. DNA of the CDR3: TGTGCCAGCAGCTTAGTGCCTAGCAATCAGCCCCAGCATTTT.

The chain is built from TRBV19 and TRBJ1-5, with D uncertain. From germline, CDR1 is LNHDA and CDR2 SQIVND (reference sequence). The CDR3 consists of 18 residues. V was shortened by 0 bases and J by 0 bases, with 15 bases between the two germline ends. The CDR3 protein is CASSIDGPGMDSNQPQHF. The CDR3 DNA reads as TGTGCCAGTAGTATAGATGGCCCGGGGATGGATAGCAATCAGCCCCAGCATTTT.

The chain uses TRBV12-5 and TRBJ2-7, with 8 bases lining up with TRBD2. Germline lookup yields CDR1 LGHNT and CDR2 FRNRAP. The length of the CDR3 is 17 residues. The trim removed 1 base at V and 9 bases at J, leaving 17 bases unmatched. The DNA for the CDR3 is TGTGCTAGTGGTTTGGCAGTAGCCGGACTAGCCTCCCGACGGCAGTACTTC. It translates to CASGLAVAGLASRRQYF.

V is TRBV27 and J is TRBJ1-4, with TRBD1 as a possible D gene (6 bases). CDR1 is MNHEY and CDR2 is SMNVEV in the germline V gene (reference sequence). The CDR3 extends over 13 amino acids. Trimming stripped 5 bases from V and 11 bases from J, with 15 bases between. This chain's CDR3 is CASSPIQGWKLFF. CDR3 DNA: TGTGCCAGCAGTCCGATACAGGGTTGGAAACTGTTTTTT.

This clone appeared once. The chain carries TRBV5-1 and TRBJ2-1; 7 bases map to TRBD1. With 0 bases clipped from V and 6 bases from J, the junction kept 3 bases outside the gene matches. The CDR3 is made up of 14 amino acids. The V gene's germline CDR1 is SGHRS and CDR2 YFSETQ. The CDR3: CASSLAPGGNEQFF. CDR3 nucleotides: TGCGCCAGCAGCTTGGCCCCAGGGGGCAATGAGCAGTTCTTC.

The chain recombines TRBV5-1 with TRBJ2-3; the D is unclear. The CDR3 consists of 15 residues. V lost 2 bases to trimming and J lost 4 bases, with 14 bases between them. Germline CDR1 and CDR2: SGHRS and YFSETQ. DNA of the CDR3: TGCGCCAGCAGCTTTTCGTATGATCGAGCAGATACGCAGTATTTT. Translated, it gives CASSFSYDRADTQYF.

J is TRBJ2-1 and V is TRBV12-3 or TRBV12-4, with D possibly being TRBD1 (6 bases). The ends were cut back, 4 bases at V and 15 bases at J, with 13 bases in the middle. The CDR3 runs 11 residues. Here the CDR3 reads CASSYRDMRFF. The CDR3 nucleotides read TGTGCCAGCAGTTACCGGGACATGCGGTTCTTC.

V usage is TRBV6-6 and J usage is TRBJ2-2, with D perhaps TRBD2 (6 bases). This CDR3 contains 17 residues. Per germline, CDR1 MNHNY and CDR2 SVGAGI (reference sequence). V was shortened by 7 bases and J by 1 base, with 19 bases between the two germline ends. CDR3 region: CASTRTSPQLNTGELFF. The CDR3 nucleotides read TGTGCCAGCACTCGTACTAGCCCACAGTTGAACACCGGGGAGCTGTTTTTT.

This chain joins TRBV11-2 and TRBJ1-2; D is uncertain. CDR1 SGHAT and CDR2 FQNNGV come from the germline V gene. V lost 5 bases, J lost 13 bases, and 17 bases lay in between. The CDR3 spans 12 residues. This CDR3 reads CASSPTRGTSTF. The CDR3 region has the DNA TGTGCCAGCAGCCCCACGCGGGGAACGAGCACCTTC.

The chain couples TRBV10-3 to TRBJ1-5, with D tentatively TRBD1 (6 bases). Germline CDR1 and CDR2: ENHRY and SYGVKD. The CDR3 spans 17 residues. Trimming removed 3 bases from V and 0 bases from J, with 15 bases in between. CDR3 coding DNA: TGTGCCATCAGTGAACGGGGGACAAGAGATAGCAATCAGCCCCAGCATTTT. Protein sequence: CAISERGTRDSNQPQHF.

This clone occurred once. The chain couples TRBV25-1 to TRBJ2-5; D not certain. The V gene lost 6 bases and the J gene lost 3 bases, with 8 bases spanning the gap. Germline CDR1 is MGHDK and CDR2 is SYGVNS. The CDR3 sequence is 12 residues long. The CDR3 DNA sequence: TGTGCCAGCAGGAGAACCGAAGAGACCCAGTACTTC. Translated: CASRRTEETQYF.

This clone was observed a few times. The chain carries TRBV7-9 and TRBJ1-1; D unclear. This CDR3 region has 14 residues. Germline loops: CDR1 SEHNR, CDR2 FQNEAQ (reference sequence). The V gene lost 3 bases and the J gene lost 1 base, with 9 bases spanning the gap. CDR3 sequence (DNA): TGTGCCAGCAGCTTTGTGGAGGAGAACACTGAAGCTTTCTTT. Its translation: CASSFVEENTEAFF. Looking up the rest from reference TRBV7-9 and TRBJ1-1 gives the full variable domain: DTGVSQNPRHKITKRGQNVTFRCDPISEHNRLYWYRQTLGQGPEFLTYFQNEAQLEKSRLLSDRFSAERPKGSFSTLEIQRTEQGDSAMYLCASSFVEENTEAFFGQGTRLTVV.